The source of this T cell receptor beta chain is a study of cytomegalovirus exposure and HLA in healthy donors. Study overall: An earlier analysis found around 100 million unique TCR beta sequences from around 180 million T cells.

It was with 60 Vbeta and 13 Jbeta primers that the PCR ran. Measured with immunoSEQ multiplex PCR; TCRdb has only the in-frame clones, and not every one. The table includes approximately 130,000 clones, more than 70% detected once. Unmatched junction bases numbered 4, after V lost 5 bases and J lost 2 bases. The CDR3 is made up of 15 amino acids. Germline-derived CDR1 and CDR2 are SSHAT and FNYEAQ (reference sequence). This clonotype was sampled from a woman in her thirties in good health and CMV-seropositive. Sequenced material: PBMCs. This chain joins TRBV7-7 and TRBJ2-1; 9 bases are shared with TRBD2. The CDR3 DNA is TGTGCCAGCAGCCCGACTAGCGGTCCCTACAATGAGCAGTTCTTC. This sequence encodes CASSPTSGPYNEQFF.